The 7 T cell receptor beta chains below all came from one sample that was sequenced in a study of OX40 agonist ivuxolimab in advanced cancers. Using immunoSEQ multiplex PCR, the repertoire was profiled, and TCRdb retains in-frame clones only, with some absent. The sample holds some 80,000 clones; approximately 90% are singletons and the top ten take 0.65% to 0.9%. The sequences come from CD4+ or CD8+ T cells sorted from blood, collected in a trial of the OX40 agonist ivuxolimab. These TCRs come from an adult with an advanced solid tumor such as melanoma, head and neck, liver or kidney cancer.

CDR3 sequence (DNA): TGTGCCAGCAGCAAGGGACTAGCGAACGAGCAGTACTTC. This gives the protein CASSKGLANEQYF. The chain links TRBV5-4 to TRBJ2-7; 10 nucleotides agree with TRBD2. This CDR3 spans 13 amino acids. Germline-derived CDR1 and CDR2 are SGHNT and YYREEE (reference sequence). The V and J ends lost 4 bases and 5 bases, in that order; junction bases with no gene match: 3.

V usage is TRBV12-5 and J usage is TRBJ1-5; D perhaps matches TRBD1 (5 bases). The CDR3 runs 18 residues. The V gene lost 0 bases and the J gene lost 7 bases, with 22 bases spanning the gap. Per the germline V gene, CDR1 is LGHNT and CDR2 is FRNRAP. This CDR3 is CASGLVLRDRKALQPQHF. CDR3 coding DNA: TGTGCTAGTGGTTTGGTATTAAGGGACCGAAAAGCTTTACAGCCCCAGCATTTT.

This sequence joins TRBV11-2 and TRBJ2-7; 7 bases line up with TRBD1. Germline V gives CDR1 SGHAT, CDR2 FQNNGV. This CDR3 is built from 14 residues. Trimming took 4 bases from V and 3 from J; bases not matched to a gene: 6. This chain's CDR3 is CASSSPGQIYEQYF. The CDR3 nucleotides are TGTGCCAGCAGCTCACCGGGACAGATCTACGAGCAGTACTTC.

This rearrangement joins TRBV5-1 to TRBJ1-4, with D hard to call. This CDR3 is built from 14 residues. CDR1 is SGHRS and CDR2 is YFSETQ in the germline V gene. Trimming left V 4 bases short and J 3 bases short, with 10 bases between. As DNA, the CDR3 is TGCGCCAGCAGCGTCCTCTTCGCTAATGAAAAACTGTTTTTT. Translated, it gives CASSVLFANEKLFF.

This clone was seen just once. This chain joins TRBV15 and TRBJ2-3, with D unresolved. CDR3 length: 16 amino acids. V gave up 1 base and J gave up 0 bases, with 11 bases separating them. Looked up from germline, CDR1 is LNHNV and CDR2 is YYDKDF (reference sequence). The CDR3 loop reads CATSRGNVASTDTQYF. The CDR3 coding sequence is TGTGCCACCAGCAGAGGGAACGTAGCTAGCACAGATACGCAGTATTTT.

The chain employs TRBV7-9 and TRBJ2-6; D possibly corresponds to TRBD2 (5 bases). V lost 5 bases, J lost 0 bases, and 11 bases lay in between. This CDR3 has 16 residues. Germline CDR1 and CDR2: SEHNR and FQNEAQ (reference sequence). This chain's CDR3 is CASSGGLNSGANVLTF. The CDR3 DNA is TGTGCCAGCAGCGGCGGACTGAACTCTGGGGCCAACGTCCTGACTTTC.

The chain has TRBV4-2 and TRBJ2-1; D call uncertain. Germline V CDR1 and CDR2: LGHNA, YNFKEQ. The CDR3 has 13 residues. Trimming took 4 bases from V and 4 from J, leaving 8 bases between them. CDR3 in amino acids: CASSPNYYNEQFF. The CDR3 DNA is TGTGCCAGCAGCCCCAATTATTACAATGAGCAGTTCTTC.